Shown below are 15 T cell receptor beta chains from a single sample sequenced in a study of technical replicates of blood from a handful of donors. Data came from immunoSEQ multiplex PCR; TCRdb stores just in-frame clones and leaves some out. The data hold about 100,000 clones, with over 95% observed a single time. Sequencing was performed on T cells isolated from PBMCs. The receptors were gathered from a human donor in good health.

This chain links TRBV6-5 with TRBJ1-2, with a weak D call TRBD1 (6 bases). With 4 bases removed from V and 4 bases from J, the gap between germline ends came to 13 bases. Germline V gene data show CDR1 as MNHEY and CDR2 as SVGAGI. The CDR3 covers 14 residues. DNA for the CDR3: TGTGCCAGCAGTTCTCAGGGGATAGGCTATGGCTACACCTTC. It yields the protein CASSSQGIGYGYTF.

CDR3 sequence reads: CSWASDLFADTQYF. In DNA, the CDR3 is TGCAGCTGGGCTAGCGATTTGTTCGCAGATACGCAGTATTTT. The V gene is TRBV29-1, the J gene TRBJ2-3; the D gene is possibly TRBD2 (6 bases). Trimming removed 8 bases at V and 4 bases at J, with 19 bases between. The CDR3 is 14 amino acids. Looked up from germline, CDR1 is SQVTM and CDR2 is ANQGSEA.

This chain links TRBV29-1 with TRBJ2-7; weak D call: TRBD1 (5 bases). V was trimmed by 2 bases and J by 5 bases, leaving 13 bases between them. The CDR3 is 13 amino acids. Germline V gene sequence: CDR1 SQVTM, CDR2 ANQGSEA. CDR3 coding DNA: TGCAGCGTTGAAAGGCCAGGGTCCCACGAGCAGTACTTC. It is translated as CSVERPGSHEQYF.

The chain carries TRBV5-4 and TRBJ1-2, with TRBD1 matching 7 bases. The CDR3 extends over 15 amino acids. CDR1 and CDR2 from the germline V gene are SGHNT and YYREEE (reference sequence). J was trimmed by 0 bases and V by 2 bases; bases with no gene match: 4. The CDR3 loop reads CASSLAGTANYGYTF. The CDR3 DNA follows: TGTGCCAGCAGCTTAGCCGGGACAGCTAACTATGGCTACACCTTC.

The rearrangement uses TRBV11-1 and TRBJ1-2; 9 bases line up with TRBD1. Germline CDR1 and CDR2: SGHAT and FQDESV (reference sequence). With 6 bases clipped from V and 10 bases from J, the junction kept 6 bases outside the gene matches. The CDR3 extends over 12 amino acids. In nucleotides, the CDR3 is TGTGCCAGCAGAGGGACAGGGAATGTCTACACCTTC. This sequence encodes CASRGTGNVYTF. The full variable domain, completed using reference TRBV11-1 and TRBJ1-2, is EAEVAQSPRYKITEKSQAVAFWCDPISGHATLYWYRQILGQGPELLVQFQDESVVDDSQLPKDRFSAERLKGVDSTLKIQPAELGDSAMYLCASRGTGNVYTFGSGTRLTVV.

This chain links TRBV28 with TRBJ1-1, with no clear D. In germline, CDR1 is MDHEN, CDR2 SYDVKM. This CDR3 region has 12 residues. V lost 3 bases, J lost 1 base, and 3 bases lay in between. CDR3 bases: TGTGCCAGCAGTTTCAGGAACACTGAAGCTTTCTTT. This codes for CASSFRNTEAFF.

The chain joins TRBV5-1 to TRBJ2-7; TRBD1 agrees at 7 bases. The CDR3 sequence is 14 residues long. The trim removed 4 bases at V and 7 bases at J, leaving 11 bases unmatched. Germline values: CDR1 SGHRS, CDR2 YFSETQ. Here the CDR3 DNA reads TGCGCCAGCAGCCCCGACAGGGCCTGGGTTGAGCAGTACTTC. It yields the protein CASSPDRAWVEQYF.

The genes are TRBV27 and TRBJ2-7; tentative D call: TRBD2 (6 bases). CDR3 length: 13 amino acids. The germline V and J ends were trimmed by 9 bases and 4 bases, with 16 bases remaining between them. Germline CDR1 reads MNHEY; CDR2 reads SMNVEV (reference sequence). CDR3 nucleotides: TGTGCCAGGAGAAGACGGGAGCCATACGAGCAGTACTTC. Residues: CARRRREPYEQYF.

V gene TRBV7-2 combines with J gene TRBJ1-5; the D gene is possibly TRBD1 (5 bases). The V end was cut by 1 base, the J end by 4 bases, with 11 bases between. The CDR3 runs 15 residues. In germline, CDR1 is SGHTA, CDR2 FQGNSA. CDR3 amino acids: CASSLGLQVNQPQHF. For the CDR3, the DNA is TGTGCCAGCAGCTTAGGTCTACAGGTAAATCAGCCCCAGCATTTT.

J is TRBJ2-7 and V is TRBV7-6; 7 positions match TRBD1. Germline CDR1 reads SGHVS; CDR2 reads FNYEAQ. V gave up 5 bases and J gave up 3 bases; unmatched junction bases: 10. The CDR3 covers 15 residues. The CDR3 DNA follows: TGTGCCAGCAGCCAGATTCGACAGGGCAACTACGAGCAGTACTTC. Translating gives CASSQIRQGNYEQYF.

The V gene is TRBV5-4, the J gene TRBJ2-3, with TRBD2 matching over 10 bases. Germline V gene sequence: CDR1 SGHNT, CDR2 YYREEE (reference sequence). Trimming at V came to 4 bases and at J to 0 bases, leaving 14 bases not matched to a gene. This CDR3 has 19 residues. This chain's CDR3 is CASSQRLAGGSVSTDTQYF. For the CDR3, the DNA is TGTGCCAGCAGCCAGAGGTTAGCGGGGGGATCCGTTAGCACAGATACGCAGTATTTT.

The chain uses TRBV5-1 and TRBJ2-7; D unresolved. The CDR3 has 13 amino acids. V lost 1 base and J lost 0, with 5 bases in between. Germline loops: CDR1 SGHRS, CDR2 YFSETQ. Here the CDR3 DNA reads TGCGCCAGCAGCTTGACTCGCTCCTACGAGCAGTACTTC. It is translated as CASSLTRSYEQYF.

The chain recombines TRBV6-4 with TRBJ2-1, with D possibly TRBD1 on 5 matching bases. In germline, CDR1 is MRHNA, CDR2 SNTAGT. Trimming took off 4 bases at V and 7 bases at J, with 11 bases between the two ends. The CDR3 has 13 amino acids. The DNA for the CDR3 is TGTGCCAGCAGTGTTAGTAAGGGGAATGAGCAGTTCTTC. Its protein product is CASSVSKGNEQFF.

In this sample, this clone turned up once. V usage is TRBV19 and J usage is TRBJ1-5, with D possibly TRBD1 on 6 matching bases. This CDR3 has 16 amino acids. CDR1 LNHDA and CDR2 SQIVND come from the germline V gene (reference sequence). V was pared by 1 base and J by 9 bases, with 19 bases between. CDR3 protein: CASSIGPGQPLRPQHF. DNA of the CDR3: TGTGCCAGTAGTATAGGCCCGGGACAACCCCTTCGGCCCCAGCATTTT.

The V gene is TRBV5-4, the J gene TRBJ2-5, with TRBD1 matching 7 bases. The closer fit of TRBJ2-7 to the DNA end suggests the J call may be wrong. This CDR3 is built from 14 residues. The germline V gene has CDR1 SGHNT and CDR2 YYREEE (reference sequence). In nucleotides, the CDR3 is TGTGCCAGCAGCTTCGAGGGGGCGGGCTACGAGCAGTACTTC. It codes for CASSFEGAGYEQYF.